This TCR beta chain originates from a study of T-cell reconstitution after alpha-beta-depleted transplantation in children. A TCRbeta library incorporating unique molecular identifiers was prepared. One entry per CDR3 protein results from TCRdb running MiXCR on the PCR reads. The table lists about 410,000 distinct CDR3 sequences, approximately 20% of them singletons. This clonotype occurred many times. Per the germline V gene, CDR1 is SGHVS and CDR2 is FQNEAQ. The CDR3 is 17 residues long. V dropped 0 bases and J dropped 0 bases, with 12 bases sitting between them. The sequence came from a human donor who donated a stem cell graft to a child with acute myeloid leukemia. The chain has TRBV7-8 and TRBJ1-5; possibly TRBD1 for D (6 bases). The material sequenced was PBMCs from the stem cell graft donor, taken from the stem cell graft. The CDR3 nucleotides read TGTGCCAGCAGCTTAGCGGGACACAGAGATAGCAATCAGCCCCAGCATTTT. Translation: CASSLAGHRDSNQPQHF.